The 15 T cell receptor beta chains reported below all come from one sample, sequenced in a study of radiotherapy plus CTLA-4 blockade in lung cancer. Sequenced by immunoSEQ multiplex PCR; TCRdb stores in-frame clones only, minus some. This sample has tens of thousands of clones, with approximately 80% found just once. Here the sequenced sample was peripheral blood, taken from a patient treated with radiotherapy plus ipilimumab. The source is a human donor with non-small cell lung cancer whose response to radiotherapy plus ipilimumab could not be evaluated.

This clone appeared a single time. This chain uses TRBV6-1 with TRBJ2-1; no clear D gene. Looked up from germline, CDR1 is MNHNS and CDR2 is SASEGT. Deletions cut 1 base from V and 10 bases from J, with 14 bases between. This CDR3 comprises 14 residues. The CDR3 region is CASSEGWLYGEQFF. Written as DNA, the CDR3 is TGTGCCAGCAGTGAAGGGTGGCTTTACGGGGAGCAGTTCTTC.

This chain joins TRBV29-1 and TRBJ2-6; perhaps TRBD2 as D (5 bases). V was trimmed by 3 bases and J by 2 bases, leaving 8 bases between them. In germline, CDR1 is SQVTM, CDR2 ANQGSEA. This CDR3 region has 14 residues. The CDR3 DNA follows: TGCAGCGTTGACGGGGTTGCTGGGGCCAACGTCCTGACTTTC. This gives the protein CSVDGVAGANVLTF.

The chain recombines TRBV9 with TRBJ2-5, with 12 bases aligning to TRBD1. Looked up from germline, CDR1 is SGDLS and CDR2 is YYNGEE. CDR3 length: 17 residues. V shed 6 bases, J shed 4 bases, and the junction held 13 bases outside the gene matches. Written as DNA, the CDR3 is TGTGCCAGCACCCTCTGGGGCGGGACAGGGGGCGCAGAGACCCAGTACTTC. Translated: CASTLWGGTGGAETQYF.

The chain couples TRBV7-9 to TRBJ2-5, with 11 bases aligning to TRBD2. CDR3 length: 16 residues. Germline CDR1 and CDR2: SEHNR and FQNEAQ (reference sequence). Trimming took 3 bases from V and 5 from J; bases not matched to a gene: 8. The CDR3 coding sequence is TGTGCCAGCAGCTTCCCGATAGCGGGGGGGCCGGAGACCCAGTACTTC. This sequence encodes CASSFPIAGGPETQYF.

The chain carries TRBV5-5 and TRBJ1-2; 7 bases are a match to TRBD1. CDR1 is SGHKS, CDR2 YYEKEE, per germline (reference sequence). V dropped 4 bases and J dropped 6; count of bases not matched to a gene: 9. This CDR3 contains 14 residues. The CDR3 is CASSPGRGQDGYTF. CDR3 nucleotide sequence: TGTGCCAGCAGCCCCGGTAGGGGGCAGGATGGCTACACCTTC.

The J gene is TRBJ2-7, the V gene TRBV5-1, with 9 bases identical to TRBD1. This CDR3 is built from 14 residues. The V and J ends lost 5 bases and 2 bases, in that order; junction bases with no gene match: 5. Germline CDR1 is SGHRS and CDR2 is YFSETQ. CDR3 protein: CASRPDRGTYEQYF. CDR3 DNA sequence: TGCGCCAGCAGGCCGGACAGGGGAACCTACGAGCAGTACTTC.

This chain joins TRBV27 and TRBJ1-5; D is unresolved. CDR1 is MNHEY, CDR2 SMNVEV, per germline (reference sequence). Trimming removed 6 bases at V and 4 bases at J, with 10 bases between. This CDR3 is built from 13 residues. Here the CDR3 DNA reads TGTGCCAGCAGCATTACCCAGAATCAGCCCCAGCATTTT. This sequence encodes CASSITQNQPQHF.

The gene calls are TRBV7-2 and TRBJ2-1; D unresolved. The ends were cut back, 0 bases at V and 0 bases at J, with 9 bases in the middle. Germline values: CDR1 SGHTA, CDR2 FQGNSA. The CDR3 totals 16 residues. The CDR3 protein is CASSLAGGRSYNEQFF. DNA for the CDR3: TGTGCCAGCAGCTTAGCTGGCGGCCGCTCCTACAATGAGCAGTTCTTC.

A single count supports this clone. For the CDR3, the DNA is TGCAGCGCTGACGGGACAGCCAACGCGGGGGGGGATACGCAGTATTTT. Its translation: CSADGTANAGGDTQYF. The chain recombines TRBV29-1 with TRBJ2-3; 9 bases fit TRBD2. The CDR3 is made up of 16 amino acids. CDR1 SQVTM and CDR2 ANQGSEA come from the germline V gene. V shed 7 bases, J shed 6 bases, and the junction held 17 bases outside the gene matches.

The chain carries TRBV18 and TRBJ2-7; possible D gene TRBD2, 6 bases. CDR3 length: 14 amino acids. From germline, CDR1 is KGHSH and CDR2 LQKENI. V shed 3 bases and J shed 3 bases, with 12 bases lying between them. CDR3 region: CASSPGGYVYEQYF. The CDR3 DNA reads as TGTGCCAGCTCACCCGGGGGATATGTCTACGAGCAGTACTTC.

The chain employs TRBV9 and TRBJ1-3; D not resolved. From germline, CDR1 is SGDLS and CDR2 YYNGEE. This CDR3 is built from 15 residues. Trimming pared 0 bases from V and 3 bases from J, leaving 10 bases between. The CDR3 DNA reads TGTGCCAGCAGCGTAGGTCCCTCCGGTGGAAACACCATATATTTT. Amino acids: CASSVGPSGGNTIYF.

This clone was observed once. The CDR3 region has the DNA TGTGCCAGTAGCGAAAGGGGTCTCGGGACAGGGAAATACGAGCAGTACTTC. Translating it yields CASSERGLGTGKYEQYF. This chain joins TRBV19 and TRBJ2-7, with TRBD1 matching 9 bases. CDR1 is LNHDA, CDR2 SQIVND, per germline (reference sequence). This CDR3 has 17 residues. The J segment lost 4 bases and the V segment lost 6 bases, leaving 16 bases of the junction unmatched.

The chain combines TRBV7-3 with TRBJ1-6, with 7 bases fitting TRBD1. CDR1 and CDR2 from the germline V gene are SGHTA and FQGTGA. There are 15 residues in the CDR3. V lost 1 base, J lost 7 bases, and 4 bases stayed unmatched. DNA for the CDR3: TGTGCCAGCAGCTTAAGTCAGGGGGGAAATTCACCCCTCCACTTT. It encodes CASSLSQGGNSPLHF.

This sequence joins TRBV7-2 and TRBJ2-5; 9 bases are a match to TRBD2. V lost 5 bases and J lost 2; bases outside the gene matches: 6. This CDR3 spans 15 amino acids. CDR1 and CDR2 (germline): SGHTA, FQGNSA. The CDR3 DNA sequence: TGTGCCAGCAGCAGCGGGACTAGCTTACAAGAGACCCAGTACTTC. It translates to CASSSGTSLQETQYF.

The gene calls are TRBV6-6 and TRBJ2-6, with unresolved D. V gave up 5 bases and J gave up 2 bases, with 13 bases separating them. The CDR3 runs 16 residues. The germline gives CDR1 MNHNY, CDR2 SVGAGI (reference sequence). The CDR3 DNA follows: TGTGCCAGCAGTAGGTTCGCGGCGGCTGGGGCCAACGTCCTGACTTTC. Protein: CASSRFAAAGANVLTF.